The sequence of this T cell receptor beta chain was determined in a study of T-cell memory formation after mild COVID-19. Background on the study: Largely donor-specific TCR clusters were found.

TCRdb re-derived calls from the 5' RACE reads in MiXCR, one entry per CDR3 protein. The table records about 470,000 distinct CDR3 sequences, nearly 25% of them present only once. Germline V gives CDR1 MRHNA, CDR2 SNTAGT. Deletions cut 2 bases from V and 1 base from J, with 7 bases between. CDR3 length equals 14 residues. Sequencing input: PBMCs or a T cell subset sorted from them (not recorded which). The V call is TRBV6-4, the J call TRBJ2-3; D remains unclear. The clonotype was recovered from an adult woman who had mild COVID-19 (a few samples of this study predate the infection). Cell type and time point are not known. Here the CDR3 DNA reads TGTGCCAGCAGTGACGTTGCGGGCACAGATACGCAGTATTTT. Its translation is CASSDVAGTDTQYF.